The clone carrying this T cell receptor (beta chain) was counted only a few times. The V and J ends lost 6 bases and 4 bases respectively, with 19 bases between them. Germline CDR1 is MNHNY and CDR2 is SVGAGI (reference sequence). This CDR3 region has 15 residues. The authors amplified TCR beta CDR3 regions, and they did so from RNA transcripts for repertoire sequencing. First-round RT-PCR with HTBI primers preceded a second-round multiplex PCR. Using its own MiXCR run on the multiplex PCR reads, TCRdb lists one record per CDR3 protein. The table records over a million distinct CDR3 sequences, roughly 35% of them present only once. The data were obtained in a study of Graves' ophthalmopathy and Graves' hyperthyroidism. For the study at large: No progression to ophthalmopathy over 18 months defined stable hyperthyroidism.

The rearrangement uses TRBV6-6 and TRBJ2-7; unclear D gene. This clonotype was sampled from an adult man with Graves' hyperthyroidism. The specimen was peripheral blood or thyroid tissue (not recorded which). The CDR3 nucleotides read TGTGCCAGCAGCCCTCCAGGCCCGGCGACTTACGAGCAGTACTTC. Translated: CASSPPGPATYEQYF.